This entry describes one T cell receptor (beta chain). It lacks a known antigen. Base qualities were left out, and no much larger clone turns up one base away. The immunoSEQ Assay, a bias-controlled multiplex PCR, was used to amplify TCRbeta CDR3 regions from genomic DNA. The study's own analysis went as follows. Within the assay, amplification of reference gene primers was used to estimate how many nucleated cells each sample contained. To quantify the absolute abundance of each unique TCRbeta CDR3 rearrangement, sequence reads were collapsed and filtered. For each sample, productive Simpson clonality was calculated as the square root of Simpson's diversity index over productive rearrangements. The table comes from immuneACCESS by way of TCRdb, which keeps in-frame sequences with V and J called. Part of the clones is missing from these tables; in studies checked, under half for an unresolved V gene and the rest for unknown reasons. That table gives V, J and clone size, and the DNA gave D and trimming. The sample includes hundreds of thousands of clones, with around 85% observed a single time. The ten largest clonotypes hold approximately 3.7% of the sample.

This sample is part of a study of blood T cell repertoires in COVID-19 (dated by TCRdb to the early 2020s). With respect to the entire study: Samples from collaborators originated in the United States, Italy and Spain and spanned both the acute and convalescent phases of COVID-19. The material from the prospective study consisted of cDNA or gDNA derived from T cells, B-cell-depleted T cells, or PBMCs. The dataset comprised deeply sampled blood TCRbeta repertoires from subjects exposed to, actively infected with, or recovered from COVID-19. The repertoires were released in a freely available public database meant as a resource for research on the immune response to SARS-CoV-2. The samples were drawn from two sources: the first 160 participants of the ongoing ImmuneRACE study, and about 1,300 subjects contributed by 6 global collaborators. Sample metadata almost always included a de-identified subject ID, COVID-19 status, age in years and sex. Where HLA class I and class II types were available, the types were taken from metadata supplied by the sample provider, not from assay-based typing. Overall study outcomes, separate from this receptor: The amount of clinical and demographic metadata varied by source and participant and was provided uncurated.

Whole blood was collected in K2EDTA tubes by collaborating institutions according to the institutions' own protocols. For TCRbeta analysis, collaborators shipped samples in one of three forms: frozen whole blood, isolated PBMCs, or DNA extracted from either of those sample types. CDR3 length: 12 amino acids, cysteine to phenylalanine. Kept here is only the CDR3 DNA, which spans 36 bases and is read in frame from base 1. CDR1 and CDR2 (LNHDA, SQIVND) derive from the germline V gene (reference sequence). V is cut by 7 bases and J by 5 bases, and the space between the germline ends is 11 bases. This receptor was identified in a woman aged 18-30 years with acute or convalescent COVID-19. The chain is encoded by TRBV19 joined to TRBJ1-1; a weak D assignment points to TRBD1 (5 bases agree). The sequencing input was peripheral blood. The CDR3 protein is CASTLAGTEAFF. The DNA reads as follows: TGTGCCAGTACCCTTGCAGGGACTGAAGCTTTCTTT.